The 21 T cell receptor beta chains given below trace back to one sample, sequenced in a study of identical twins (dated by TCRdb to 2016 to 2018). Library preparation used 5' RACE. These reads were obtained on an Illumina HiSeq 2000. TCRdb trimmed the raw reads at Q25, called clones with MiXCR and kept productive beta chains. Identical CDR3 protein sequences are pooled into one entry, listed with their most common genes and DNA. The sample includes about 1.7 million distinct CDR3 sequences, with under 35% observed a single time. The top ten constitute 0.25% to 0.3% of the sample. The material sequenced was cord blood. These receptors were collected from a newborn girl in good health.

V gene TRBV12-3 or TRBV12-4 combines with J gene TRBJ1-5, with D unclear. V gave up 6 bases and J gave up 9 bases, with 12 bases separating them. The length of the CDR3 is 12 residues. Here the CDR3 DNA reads TGTGCCAGCAGGCTGGGGTCAGGGCCCCAGCATTTT. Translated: CASRLGSGPQHF.

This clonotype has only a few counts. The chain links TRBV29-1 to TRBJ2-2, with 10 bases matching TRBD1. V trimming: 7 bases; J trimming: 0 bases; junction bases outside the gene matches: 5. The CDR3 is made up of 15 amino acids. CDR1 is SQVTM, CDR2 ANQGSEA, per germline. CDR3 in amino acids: CSGWTGGTNTGELFF. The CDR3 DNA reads TGCAGCGGCTGGACAGGGGGTACGAACACCGGGGAGCTGTTTTTT.

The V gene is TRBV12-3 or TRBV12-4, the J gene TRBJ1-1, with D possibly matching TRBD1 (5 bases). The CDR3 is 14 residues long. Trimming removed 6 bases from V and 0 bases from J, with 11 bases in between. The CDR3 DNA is TGTGCCAGCAGGGCGGGACGGTTGAACACTGAAGCTTTCTTT. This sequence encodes CASRAGRLNTEAFF.

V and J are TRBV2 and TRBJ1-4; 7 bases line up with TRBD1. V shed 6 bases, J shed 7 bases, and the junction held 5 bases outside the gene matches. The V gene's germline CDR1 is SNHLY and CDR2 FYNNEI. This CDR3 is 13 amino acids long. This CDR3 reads CASRRGQVEKLFF. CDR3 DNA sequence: TGTGCCAGCAGGAGGGGGCAGGTTGAAAAACTGTTTTTT.

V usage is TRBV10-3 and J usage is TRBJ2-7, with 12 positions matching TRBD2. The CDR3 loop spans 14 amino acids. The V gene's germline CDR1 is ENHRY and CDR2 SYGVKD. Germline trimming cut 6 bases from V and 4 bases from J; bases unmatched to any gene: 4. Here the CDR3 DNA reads TGTGCCATCAGGGCCGGGACTAGCGGGTACGAGCAGTACTTC. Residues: CAIRAGTSGYEQYF.

The CDR3 region has the DNA TGTGCCAGCAGTTCCCAAAACAGGAACACTGAAGCTTTCTTT. This gives the protein CASSSQNRNTEAFF. The chain has TRBV12-3 or TRBV12-4 and TRBJ1-1; D call uncertain. V gave up 4 bases and J gave up 1 base, with 10 bases separating them. This CDR3 contains 14 residues.

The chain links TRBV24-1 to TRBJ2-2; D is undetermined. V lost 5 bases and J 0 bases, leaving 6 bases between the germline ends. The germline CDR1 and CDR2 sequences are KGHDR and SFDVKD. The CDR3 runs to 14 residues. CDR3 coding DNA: TGTGCCACCAGTGCGCACGCGAACACCGGGGAGCTGTTTTTT. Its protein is CATSAHANTGELFF.

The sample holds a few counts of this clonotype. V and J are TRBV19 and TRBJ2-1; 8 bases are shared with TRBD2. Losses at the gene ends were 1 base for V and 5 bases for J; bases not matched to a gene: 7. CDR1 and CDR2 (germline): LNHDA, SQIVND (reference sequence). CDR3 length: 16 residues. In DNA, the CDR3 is TGTGCCAGTAGTATAGCGGGGGGGCTATTGGACAATGAGCAGTTCTTC. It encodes CASSIAGGLLDNEQFF.

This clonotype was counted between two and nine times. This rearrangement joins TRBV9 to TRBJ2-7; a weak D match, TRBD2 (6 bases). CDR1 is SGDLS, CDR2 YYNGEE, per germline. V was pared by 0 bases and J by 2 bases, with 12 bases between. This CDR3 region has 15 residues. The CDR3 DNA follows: TGTGCCAGCAGCGTAGCCCGGGACTGGACCTACGAGCAGTACTTC. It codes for CASSVARDWTYEQYF.

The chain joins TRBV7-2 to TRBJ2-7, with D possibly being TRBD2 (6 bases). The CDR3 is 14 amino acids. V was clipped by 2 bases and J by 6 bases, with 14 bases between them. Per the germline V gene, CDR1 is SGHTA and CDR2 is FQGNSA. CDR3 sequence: CASSLCRELCEQYF. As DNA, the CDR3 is TGTGCCAGCAGCTTATGCCGGGAGCTCTGCGAGCAGTACTTC. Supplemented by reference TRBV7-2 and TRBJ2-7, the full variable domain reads GAGVSQSPSNKVTEKGKDVELRCDPISGHTALYWYRQSLGQGLEFLIYFQGNSAPDKSGLPSDRFSAERTGGSVSTLTIQRTQQEDSAVYLCASSLCRELCEQYFGPGTRLTVT.

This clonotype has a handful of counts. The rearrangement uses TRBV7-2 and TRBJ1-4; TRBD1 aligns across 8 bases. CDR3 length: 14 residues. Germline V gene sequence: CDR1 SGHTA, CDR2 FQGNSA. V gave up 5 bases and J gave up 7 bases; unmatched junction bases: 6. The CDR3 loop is CASSPWTGSEKLFF. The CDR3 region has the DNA TGTGCCAGCAGCCCATGGACAGGGAGTGAAAAACTGTTTTTT.

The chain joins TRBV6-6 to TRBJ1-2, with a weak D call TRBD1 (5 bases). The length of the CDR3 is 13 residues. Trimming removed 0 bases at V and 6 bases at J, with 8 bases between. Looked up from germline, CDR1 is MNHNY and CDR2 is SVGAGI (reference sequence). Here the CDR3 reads CASSYSGLDGYTF. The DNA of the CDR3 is TGTGCCAGCAGTTACTCGGGACTGGATGGCTACACCTTC.

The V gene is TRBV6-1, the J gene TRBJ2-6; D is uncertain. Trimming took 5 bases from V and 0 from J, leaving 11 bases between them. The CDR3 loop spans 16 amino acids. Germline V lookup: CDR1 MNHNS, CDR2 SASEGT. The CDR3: CASSSTAFSGANVLTF. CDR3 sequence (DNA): TGTGCCAGCAGTTCTACAGCCTTCTCTGGGGCCAACGTCCTGACTTTC.

The CDR3 protein is CASSLSILNEKLFF. In DNA, the CDR3 is TGTGCCAGCAGCCTAAGCATCCTTAATGAAAAACTGTTTTTT. This sequence joins TRBV5-5 and TRBJ1-4; D is unclear. V dropped 4 bases and J dropped 4 bases, with 11 bases sitting between them. The V gene's germline CDR1 is SGHKS and CDR2 YYEKEE (reference sequence). The CDR3 has 14 residues.

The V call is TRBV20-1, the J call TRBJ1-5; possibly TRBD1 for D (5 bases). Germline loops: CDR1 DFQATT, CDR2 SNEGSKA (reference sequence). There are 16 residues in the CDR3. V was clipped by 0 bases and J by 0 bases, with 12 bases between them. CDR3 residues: CSARDQGRVSNQPQHF. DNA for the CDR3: TGCAGTGCTAGAGATCAGGGAAGGGTTAGCAATCAGCCCCAGCATTTT.

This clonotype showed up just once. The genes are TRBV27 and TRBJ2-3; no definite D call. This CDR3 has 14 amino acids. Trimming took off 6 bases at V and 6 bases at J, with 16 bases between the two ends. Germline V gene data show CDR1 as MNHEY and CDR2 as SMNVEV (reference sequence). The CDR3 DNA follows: TGTGCCAGCAGCGGCGCGTCCCCTAGGGATACGCAGTATTTT. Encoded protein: CASSGASPRDTQYF.

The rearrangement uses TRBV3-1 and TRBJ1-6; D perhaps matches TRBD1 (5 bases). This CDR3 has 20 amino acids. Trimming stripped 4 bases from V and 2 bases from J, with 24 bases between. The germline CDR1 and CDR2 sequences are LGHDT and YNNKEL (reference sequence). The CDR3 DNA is TGTGCCAGCAGCCCAACCTCGAACCGGGGCGCTGAGGCCTATAATTCACCCCTCCACTTT. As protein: CASSPTSNRGAEAYNSPLHF.

As DNA, the CDR3 is TGCGCCAGCAGCCAAGATAGGGCCGGGGGCTCCGGTGGCTACACCTTC. Protein sequence: CASSQDRAGGSGGYTF. The chain has TRBV4-1 and TRBJ1-2; D possibly corresponds to TRBD1 (6 bases). The germline V gene encodes CDR1 MGHRA and CDR2 YSYEKL. The CDR3 has 16 amino acids. The V and J ends lost 0 bases and 7 bases respectively, with 18 bases between them.

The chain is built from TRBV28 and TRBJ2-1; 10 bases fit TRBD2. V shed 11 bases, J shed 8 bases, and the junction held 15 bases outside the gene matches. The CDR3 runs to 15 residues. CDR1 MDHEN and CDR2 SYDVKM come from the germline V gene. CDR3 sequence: CAGGSGASGGYEQFF. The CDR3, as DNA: TGTGCCGGCGGCTCCGGGGCTAGCGGGGGTTATGAGCAGTTCTTC.

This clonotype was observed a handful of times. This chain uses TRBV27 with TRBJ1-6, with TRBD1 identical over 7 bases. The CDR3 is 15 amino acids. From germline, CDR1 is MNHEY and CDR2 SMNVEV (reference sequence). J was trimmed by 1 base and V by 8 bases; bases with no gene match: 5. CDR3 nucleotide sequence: TGTGCCAGCCGGTTCAGGGGGTCCTATAATTCACCCCTCCACTTT. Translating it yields CASRFRGSYNSPLHF.

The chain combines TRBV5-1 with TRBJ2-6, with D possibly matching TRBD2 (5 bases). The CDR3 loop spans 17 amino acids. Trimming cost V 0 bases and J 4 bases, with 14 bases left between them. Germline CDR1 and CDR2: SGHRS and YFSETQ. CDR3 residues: CASSLANGVTGANVLTF. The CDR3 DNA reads TGCGCCAGCAGCTTGGCAAACGGGGTGACCGGGGCCAACGTCCTGACTTTC.